What follows describes a single T cell receptor (beta chain). This sample stems from a study of blood T cell repertoires in COVID-19. Turning to the study itself: From the United States, Italy and Spain came samples of acute and convalescent COVID-19.

The data were produced by immunoSEQ multiplex PCR, yet TCRdb's version contains in-frame clones alone and is incomplete. The sample lists more than 110,000 clones; 70% to 90% were seen once. This sequence originates from a human donor in a cohort sampled during active COVID-19. Material: peripheral blood.

The CDR3: CARRGGGVGQGRYGYTF. In nucleotides, the CDR3 is TGTGCCCGCCGCGGGGGGGGAGTGGGACAGGGGAGGTATGGCTACACCTTC. V and J are TRBV27 and TRBJ1-2; 10 positions agree with TRBD1. The V gene end was trimmed by 11 bases and the J gene end by 5 bases; junction bases not matched to a gene: 20. The CDR3 totals 17 residues. Germline-derived CDR1 and CDR2 are MNHEY and SMNVEV (reference sequence).